This T cell receptor (beta chain) emerged from a study of Tregs in tolerant kidney transplant recipients. General study findings and limits: Biological reproducibility was not directly addressed, but technical replication error appeared minimal.

V dropped 4 bases and J dropped 2 bases, with 17 bases sitting between them. CDR3 length equals 16 residues. The germline V gene has CDR1 SGDLS and CDR2 YYNGEE. TCRdb keeps only in-frame clones here, not all; method: immunoSEQ multiplex PCR. The data show about 52,000 clones, with roughly nine tenths seen just once and approximately 16% held by the top ten. Mixed chimerism was transient after nonmyeloablative marrow transplants from related graft donors. In the case of this clone: Its antigen is undetermined.

This clonotype was sampled from a human patient who received a combined kidney and bone marrow transplant. Some T cells may be supplied by the graft donor. This chain uses TRBV9 with TRBJ2-3, with a possible D match to TRBD1 (6 bases). Sample: CD8+ T cells from blood (PBMCs), taken 24 months after the transplant. CDR3 sequence: CASSTPRWGLTDTQYF. In DNA, the CDR3 is TGTGCCAGCAGCACCCCTCGTTGGGGGCTCACAGATACGCAGTATTTT.